The clone carrying this T cell receptor (beta chain) turned up a few times. The antigen remains undetermined. The record originates from a study of Graves' ophthalmopathy and Graves' hyperthyroidism. Overall study: No treatment had been given when peripheral blood was collected at initial diagnosis.

The authors amplified TCR beta CDR3 regions from RNA transcripts. The first round was an RT-PCR with HTBI primers, and the second round was a multiplex PCR. TCRdb re-called the multiplex PCR reads with MiXCR, one entry per CDR3 protein. The data contain 300,000 to 400,000 distinct CDR3 sequences, about 17% of them singletons. General study points: Most expanded thyroid clonotypes above 0.001 frequency also appeared in blood.

Ophthalmopathy not arising within 18 months of follow-up defined hyperthyroidism as stable. Establishment of the diagnosis relied upon clinical symptoms, serum thyroxine, TRAb, thyroid ultrasound and orbital computed tomography. The receptor comes from an adult woman with stable Graves' hyperthyroidism. Sequencing was done on a sample of peripheral blood.

The CDR3 spells CASPALGGYSRGYTF. CDR3 DNA sequence: TGTGCCAGCCCCGCTCTGGGAGGCTATAGTAGAGGCTACACCTTC. The V call is TRBV27, the J call TRBJ1-2; D is unresolved. Trimming removed 8 bases from V and 8 bases from J, with 24 bases in between. Germline V gives CDR1 MNHEY, CDR2 SMNVEV (reference sequence). The CDR3 runs 15 residues.